A selection of T cell receptor beta chains follows, all from one sample in a study of blood T cell repertoires in COVID-19. Method: immunoSEQ multiplex PCR; TCRdb's copy keeps in-frame clones and lacks some. The data show some 150,000 clones, about 90% seen once. The specimen was PBMCs or T cells enriched from blood (not recorded which). These receptor sequences come from a human donor with acute COVID-19. The donor label of this sample is uncertain. Both conserved end residues are part of each CDR3. D genes are given only for firm matches. Some rows have no size entry. The others give once, few or many, or a class for an expanded clone.

v_gene	abundance	len	d_gene	j_gene	CDR3aa	CDR3nt
TRBV11-2	-	15	-	TRBJ1-2	CASSQRAGNVGGYTF	TGTGCCAGCAGCCAACGCGCAGGGAATGTCGGGGGCTACACCTTC
TRBV11-3	-	14	-	TRBJ2-3	CASSRSVGTDTQYF	TGTGCCAGCAGCCGTTCTGTAGGCACAGATACGCAGTATTTT
TRBV27	-	15	-	TRBJ1-5	CASSSQGMRNQPQHF	TGTGCCAGCAGTTCGCAGGGAATGCGCAATCAGCCCCAGCATTTT
TRBV4-3	-	15	TRBD1	TRBJ2-7	CASSHRTGSSYEQYF	TGCGCCAGCAGCCATCGGACAGGGAGCTCCTACGAGCAGTACTTC
TRBV2	-	13	TRBD1	TRBJ1-2	CASSHDRGDGYTF	TGTGCCAGCAGCCACGACAGGGGTGATGGCTACACCTTC
TRBV5-1	-	14	-	TRBJ2-5	CASSLARQQETQYF	TGCGCCAGCAGCTTGGCCAGACAGCAAGAGACCCAGTACTTC
TRBV11-1	-	15	TRBD1	TRBJ2-7	CASSLTGGLVYEQYF	TGTGCCAGCAGCTTAACAGGGGGCCTGGTCTACGAGCAGTACTTC
TRBV7-2	-	15	TRBD1	TRBJ2-4	CASSLGIAVGTGQYF	TGTGCCAGCAGCTTAGGGATCGCTGTAGGGACAGGGCAGTACTTC
TRBV7-3	-	14	TRBD1	TRBJ2-3	CASSLGQAENTQYF	TGTGCCAGCAGCCTCGGACAGGCCGAAAATACGCAGTATTTT
TRBV30	-	15	TRBD1	TRBJ1-5	CAWSVTGVDVGPQHF	TGTGCCTGGAGTGTTACAGGGGTAGACGTTGGGCCCCAGCATTTT
TRBV5-4	-	16	-	TRBJ2-3	CASSLRRLEETDTQYF	TGTGCCAGCAGCTTGAGGCGGCTAGAGGAGACAGATACGCAGTATTTT
TRBV5-1	-	15	-	TRBJ2-7	CASSLGSLPRYEQYF	TGCGCCAGCAGCTTGGGAAGCCTACCGAGGTACGAGCAGTACTTC
TRBV7-9	-	14	TRBD2	TRBJ2-3	CASSWSGGTDTQYF	TGTGCCAGCAGCTGGAGCGGGGGGACAGATACGCAGTATTTT
TRBV30	-	15	TRBD1	TRBJ2-2	CAWSLGTGWTGELFF	TGTGCCTGGAGTCTAGGGACAGGGTGGACCGGGGAGCTGTTTTTT
TRBV24-1	-	14	TRBD1	TRBJ2-7	CATSGDRAPYEQYF	TGTGCCACCAGTGGTGACAGGGCCCCCTACGAGCAGTACTTC
TRBV3-1/TRBV3-2	few	16	TRBD2	TRBJ2-2	CASSQEVAGNTGELFF	TGTGCCAGCAGCCAAGAGGTAGCGGGAAACACCGGGGAGCTGTTTTTT
TRBV5-1	-	16	TRBD2	TRBJ2-5	CASSLVPAGGQETQYF	TGCGCCAGCAGCTTGGTCCCAGCGGGGGGACAAGAGACCCAGTACTTC
TRBV2	-	17	-	TRBJ1-2	CASSATAGGDGIYGYTF	TGTGCCAGCAGTGCTACCGCGGGGGGGGACGGGATCTATGGCTACACCTTC
TRBV25-1	-	16	TRBD2	TRBJ2-1	CASSESGGGPYNEQFF	TGTGCCAGCAGTGAATCCGGCGGGGGGCCCTACAATGAGCAGTTCTTC
TRBV6-5	-	14	TRBD1	TRBJ1-1	CASRLPGQGTEAFF	TGTGCCAGCAGGCTTCCGGGACAGGGCACTGAAGCTTTCTTT
TRBV7-2	-	15	-	TRBJ2-7	CASSLRPGKDYEQYF	TGTGCCAGCAGCTTACGGCCAGGGAAGGACTACGAGCAGTACTTC
TRBV3-1/TRBV3-2	-	17	-	TRBJ2-1	CASSLSGGGLSYNEQFF	TGTGCCAGCAGCCTAAGCGGCGGGGGCCTCTCCTACAATGAGCAGTTCTTC
TRBV7-9	few	17	TRBD1	TRBJ2-7	CASSFLPLGQGMKEQYF	TGTGCCAGCAGCTTTCTGCCGCTAGGACAGGGTATGAAAGAGCAGTACTTC
TRBV11-2	-	17	TRBD2	TRBJ2-3	CASSLTPWRGSTDTQYF	TGTGCCAGCAGCTTAACTCCGTGGCGGGGGAGCACAGATACGCAGTATTTT
TRBV19	-	13	TRBD1	TRBJ1-1	CASSISRDRDAFF	TGTGCCAGTAGTATATCGCGGGACAGGGACGCTTTCTTT
TRBV7-6	-	16	-	TRBJ2-5	CASSPLVAGKRGTQYF	TGTGCCAGCAGCCCTCTAGTGGCGGGGAAGAGGGGGACCCAGTACTTC
TRBV21-1	-	11	-	TRBJ2-1	CSGASYNEQFF	TGCAGCGGGGCCTCCTACAATGAGCAGTTCTTC
TRBV28	-	12	TRBD1	TRBJ1-1	CASSRPQGPGTF	TGTGCCAGCAGTAGACCACAGGGGCCCGGCACATTT
TRBV5-6	-	15	-	TRBJ2-7	CASSLMGFASYEQYF	TGTGCCAGCAGCTTGATGGGCTTCGCCTCCTACGAGCAGTACTTC
TRBV4-1	-	12	-	TRBJ2-7	CASSQGGRGRYF	TGCGCCAGCAGCCAAGGTGGCCGGGGTCGGTACTTC
TRBV27	few	13	-	TRBJ2-7	CASKRTTGYEQYF	TGTGCCAGCAAGCGAACCACAGGTTACGAGCAGTACTTC
TRBV27	-	14	-	TRBJ1-3	CASSSGVSGNTIYF	TGTGCCAGCAGTTCAGGGGTCTCTGGAAACACCATATATTTT
TRBV6-2/TRBV6-3	-	16	TRBD2	TRBJ2-2	CASSSYSGTNTGELFF	TGTGCCAGCAGTTCGTATAGCGGGACGAACACCGGGGAGCTGTTTTTT
TRBV11-2	-	13	-	TRBJ1-1	CASSSVRGREAFF	TGTGCCAGCAGCTCCGTCAGGGGACGGGAAGCTTTCTTT
TRBV5-1	-	14	-	TRBJ2-1	CASSLSMGRGEQFF	TGCGCCAGCAGCTTGTCGATGGGGCGGGGTGAGCAGTTCTTC
TRBV3-1/TRBV3-2	-	15	-	TRBJ2-1	CASSLQGLVKNEQFF	TGTGCCAGCAGCCTCCAAGGACTTGTCAAGAATGAGCAGTTCTTC
TRBV29-1	-	16	TRBD2	TRBJ2-7	CSAWGPERGFTYEQYF	TGCAGCGCCTGGGGCCCAGAGCGGGGGTTCACCTACGAGCAGTACTTC
TRBV18	-	15	-	TRBJ2-7	CASSPGEVRGNEQYF	TGTGCCAGCTCACCGGGAGAGGTACGTGGTAACGAGCAGTACTTC
TRBV3-1/TRBV3-2	-	20	TRBD1	TRBJ2-2	CASSQEEKLGGTGEVGELFF	TGTGCCAGCAGCCAAGAAGAAAAGCTCGGAGGGACAGGGGAGGTCGGGGAGCTGTTTTTT
TRBV7-3	-	12	-	TRBJ2-3	CASSLGGTTQYF	TGTGCCAGCAGCTTAGGGGGCACCACGCAGTATTTT
TRBV4-3	-	14	TRBD2	TRBJ2-1	CASSQLAGVNEQFF	TGCGCCAGCAGCCAGCTAGCGGGGGTTAATGAGCAGTTCTTC
TRBV2	-	15	-	TRBJ2-2	CASSEVQGNTGELFF	TGTGCCAGCAGTGAAGTCCAGGGGAACACCGGGGAGCTGTTTTTT
TRBV30	-	13	-	TRBJ2-3	CAWSMRGPDTQYF	TGTGCCTGGAGTATGCGGGGTCCAGATACGCAGTATTTT
TRBV11-2	-	15	-	TRBJ1-2	CASSLTRETVDGYTF	TGTGCCAGCAGCTTAACGAGGGAGACGGTTGATGGCTACACCTTC
TRBV5-5	-	12	TRBD1	TRBJ1-2	CASSSTGLGYTF	TGTGCCAGCAGCTCGACAGGGCTTGGCTACACCTTC
TRBV5-4	-	16	-	TRBJ1-1	CASSLFLQGGNTEAFF	TGTGCCAGCAGCTTGTTTCTGCAGGGCGGCAACACTGAAGCTTTCTTT
TRBV12-5	-	12	-	TRBJ1-6	CASGLNSSPLHF	TGTGCTAGTGGTTTGAATTCGTCACCCCTCCACTTT
TRBV24-1	-	13	-	TRBJ2-2	CATSDSRDRELFF	TGTGCCACCAGTGATTCCAGGGATCGGGAGCTGTTTTTT
TRBV25-1	-	15	TRBD1	TRBJ2-1	CASSAGTGANNEQFF	TGTGCCAGCAGTGCCGGGACAGGGGCCAACAATGAGCAGTTCTTC
TRBV12-5	-	12	-	TRBJ2-7	CASGLAQYEQYF	TGTGCTAGTGGTTTGGCCCAATACGAGCAGTACTTC
TRBV7-9	-	15	TRBD1	TRBJ2-7	CASSSGQGSLYEQYF	TGTGCCAGCAGCTCGGGACAGGGTTCGTTATACGAGCAGTACTTC
TRBV14	-	15	-	TRBJ1-1	CASSRLTGKNTEAFF	TGTGCCAGCAGCCGGCTCACGGGGAAGAACACTGAAGCTTTCTTT
TRBV9	-	14	-	TRBJ2-1	CASSVSRTSNEQFF	TGTGCCAGCAGCGTTTCTCGGACTTCCAATGAGCAGTTCTTC
TRBV30	-	16	TRBD1	TRBJ2-2	CAWSVVGGANTGELFF	TGTGCCTGGAGTGTAGTAGGGGGCGCGAACACCGGGGAGCTGTTTTTT